Included here is one T cell receptor beta chain sequence, with context. What it binds is not known. This sample stems from a study of beta chain features in type 1 diabetes. Germline V gene data show CDR1 as MDHEN and CDR2 as SYDVKM. V was clipped by 4 bases and J by 4 bases, with 8 bases between them. CDR3 size: 12 residues. Sequencing targeted expressed TCRB transcripts, as all isolated RNA had been reverse transcribed. Clones were read by immunoSEQ multiplex PCR, and TCRdb kept only the in-frame ones, dropping some. The table shows over 700,000 clones, with around a sixth occurring only once. The study, taken as a whole, reports: Moderate but significant shortening of TCRB CDR3s was recorded in all four CD4+ subsets from Type 1 diabetes patients. When cDNA is sequenced, cells with high TCR expression could be over-represented. For type 1 diabetes patients, VDJ junctions showed fewer insertions and more deletions.

Markers CD45RO/CCR7/CD25/CD127/CD95/CD27 served to sort CD4+ naive, central memory, regulatory and stem cell-like memory cells. The J gene is TRBJ2-7, the V gene TRBV28; the D gene could be TRBD1 or TRBD2 (5 bases each). This receptor was obtained from a woman aged 18-29 years in good health. Sequencing was carried out using naive CD4+ T cells from blood. CDR3 residues: CASSSEGYEQYF. CDR3 nucleotide sequence: TGTGCCAGCAGTTCCGAGGGGTACGAGCAGTACTTC.